This is a list of T cell receptor beta chains from one sample in a study of technical replicates of blood from a handful of donors. Clones were sequenced by immunoSEQ multiplex PCR, and TCRdb holds only the in-frame ones, with some missing. The table lists 65,000 to 95,000 clones, 90% to 95% of them singletons, with about 0.39% in the top ten. The sequenced sample consisted of T cells isolated from PBMCs. The receptors were gathered from a human donor in good health. The CDR3 runs from the conserved cysteine through the conserved F or W. Fields, in order: J gene, CDR3 length, V gene, D gene, clone size, CDR3 protein, CDR3 DNA. The D gene is left open where the match is weak. Only part of the rows carry a size: once, few, many, or a class if the clone is expanded.

>TRBJ2-7|17|TRBV1|NA|NA
CTSSHQIIAGAPYEQYF
TGCACCAGCAGCCACCAGATTATAGCGGGAGCCCCCTACGAGCAGTACTTC
>TRBJ2-1|13|TRBV5-1|NA|NA
CASSYGGYNEQFF
TGCGCCAGCAGCTATGGCGGTTACAATGAGCAGTTCTTC
>TRBJ2-1|14|TRBV4-3|NA|NA
CASSQAGVSIEQFF
TGCGCCAGCAGCCAAGCGGGAGTCTCAATAGAGCAGTTCTTC
>TRBJ1-5|15|TRBV6-5|NA|NA
CASSYGASDNQPQHF
TGTGCCAGCAGTTACGGGGCCAGTGACAATCAGCCCCAGCATTTT
>TRBJ2-2|14|TRBV18|TRBD1|NA
CASSGQGNTGELFF
TGTGCCAGCTCTGGACAGGGGAACACCGGGGAGCTGTTTTTT
>TRBJ2-7|14|TRBV11-2|NA|NA
CASNSPGLRDEQYF
TGTGCCAGCAACTCGCCGGGACTCCGGGACGAGCAGTACTTC
>TRBJ2-3|18|TRBV4-3|TRBD2|NA
CASSQELWREGVTDTQYF
TGCGCCAGCAGCCAAGAATTGTGGCGGGAGGGCGTCACAGATACGCAGTATTTT
>TRBJ2-1|15|TRBV27|TRBD1|NA
CASSRGTGSFNEQFF
TGTGCCAGCAGCCGGGGGACAGGTTCGTTCAATGAGCAGTTCTTC
>TRBJ2-7|15|TRBV2|NA|NA
CASSELAQSSYEQYF
TGTGCCAGCAGTGAACTAGCGCAGAGCTCCTACGAGCAGTACTTC
>TRBJ1-5|15|TRBV4-3|NA|NA
CASSQAWTPNQPQHF
TGCGCCAGCAGCCAAGCCTGGACTCCCAATCAGCCCCAGCATTTT
>TRBJ2-1|15|TRBV27|TRBD2|NA
CASMDGASGSTKQFF
TGTGCCAGCATGGACGGAGCTAGCGGGAGTACGAAGCAGTTCTTC
>TRBJ2-3|16|TRBV27|TRBD2|NA
CASRDLLAMPTDTQYF
TGTGCCAGCCGAGATTTACTAGCGATGCCTACAGATACGCAGTATTTT
>TRBJ1-5|14|TRBV9|NA|NA
CASSREDNSQPQHF
TGTGCCAGCAGCCGTGAGGACAATAGTCAGCCCCAGCATTTT
>TRBJ1-5|14|TRBV28|NA|NA
CASSLAPLDQPQHF
TGTGCCAGCAGCCTTGCTCCATTAGATCAGCCCCAGCATTTT
>TRBJ1-2|15|TRBV6-5|NA|NA
CASNALRGDNYGYTF
TGTGCCAGCAACGCTCTCCGGGGGGATAACTATGGCTACACCTTC
>TRBJ2-1|15|TRBV2|TRBD2|NA
CASSVGLAGLGEQFF
TGTGCCAGCAGTGTAGGACTAGCGGGATTGGGTGAGCAGTTCTTC
>TRBJ2-5|14|TRBV27|TRBD2|NA
CASSPRGIRETQYF
TGTGCCAGCAGTCCGCGGGGGATAAGAGAGACCCAGTACTTC
>TRBJ1-1|18|TRBV7-2|NA|NA
CASSQSATGSIVNTEAFF
TGTGCCAGCAGCCAATCGGCCACAGGTTCTATAGTGAACACTGAAGCTTTCTTT
>TRBJ2-7|12|TRBV29-1|NA|NA
CSVEDSYYEQYF
TGCAGCGTTGAAGACTCCTATTACGAGCAGTACTTC
>TRBJ1-5|15|TRBV6-5|NA|NA
CASSYSGGPNQPQHF
TGTGCCAGCAGTTACTCGGGGGGGCCCAATCAGCCCCAGCATTTT
>TRBJ1-4|15|TRBV5-6|TRBD1|NA
CASSSLQGAGEKLFF
TGTGCCAGCAGCTCCTTACAGGGGGCAGGGGAAAAACTGTTTTTT
>TRBJ2-3|15|TRBV2|NA|NA
CASSEMGLGTDTQYF
TGTGCCAGCAGTGAAATGGGACTGGGCACAGATACGCAGTATTTT
>TRBJ2-5|16|TRBV7-9|TRBD2|once
CASSSRTSGFGETQYF
TGTGCCAGCAGCTCAAGGACTAGCGGGTTTGGAGAGACCCAGTACTTC
>TRBJ1-1|13|TRBV4-2|NA|NA
CASSQAFQTEAFF
TGTGCCAGCAGCCAAGCATTCCAGACTGAAGCTTTCTTT
>TRBJ2-1|15|TRBV6-1|TRBD2|NA
CANVDQRGPYNEQFF
TGTGCCAACGTGGACCAGCGGGGACCCTACAATGAGCAGTTCTTC